A selection of T cell receptor beta chains follows, all from one sample in a study of shared clonotypes between healthy human individuals. Produced via immunoSEQ multiplex PCR; TCRdb's table is partial and in-frame only. Among a few million clones listed, 85% to 95% were seen once. Specimen: naive CD4+ T cells from PBMCs. These receptors all stem from a young man in good health. Some clones in this sample may be carry-over from other donors' samples. CDR3s include the opening cysteine and the closing phenylalanine or tryptophan. The order of the fields is J gene, CDR3 length, D gene, clone size, V gene, CDR3 DNA, CDR3 protein. D genes are given only for firm matches. Expanded clones get a size class; other rows say once, few or many, or leave the size out.

TRBJ1-4 16 - - TRBV28 TGTGCCAGTCTCTCGACAGCCCCTGCAACTAATGAAAAACTGTTTTTT CASLSTAPATNEKLFF
TRBJ2-7 15 - - TRBV15 TGTGCCACCAGCAGAGTCGGTAGGGGTTCCTACGAGCAGTACTTC CATSRVGRGSYEQYF
TRBJ1-5 13 - once TRBV19 TGTGCCAGTAGTATGGGGAGGAGGGAGCCCCAGCATTTT CASSMGRREPQHF
TRBJ2-1 16 TRBD2 - TRBV5-1 TGCGCCAGCAGCCAGATGGGACTAGCGGTCTACAATGAGCAGTTCTTC CASSQMGLAVYNEQFF
TRBJ2-7 13 - - TRBV7-9 TGTGCCAGCAGCCTCACTAACTCCTACGAGCAGTACTTC CASSLTNSYEQYF
TRBJ2-5 14 - few TRBV5-1 TGCGCCAGCAGCTTAATGACGGGAGAAGAGACCCAGTACTTC CASSLMTGEETQYF
TRBJ2-2 16 - - TRBV4-2 TGTGCCAGCAGCCTTCCGGGGGTCCTTAACACCGGGGAGCTGTTTTTT CASSLPGVLNTGELFF
TRBJ2-7 15 TRBD2 - TRBV6-1 TGTGCCAGCAAAACCGGACTAGCGGGAGTATCCGAGCAGTACTTC CASKTGLAGVSEQYF
TRBJ2-1 16 TRBD2 - TRBV19 TGTGCCAGTACCGCCTGGAGTAGCGGGAGAGGCAATGAGCAGTTCTTC CASTAWSSGRGNEQFF
TRBJ2-1 13 - - TRBV5-6 TGTGCCAGCAGCTTGGCCTACCGAAATGAGCAGTTCTTC CASSLAYRNEQFF
TRBJ1-1 15 - - TRBV11-2 TGTGCCAGCAGCTTAGGGCTCGGACCGGGGACTGAAGCTTTCTTT CASSLGLGPGTEAFF
TRBJ1-1 13 - - TRBV7-3 TGTGCCAGCAGCCATTACAGGAACACTGAAGCTTTCTTT CASSHYRNTEAFF
TRBJ2-1 16 TRBD2 once TRBV7-2 TGTGCCAGCAGCCCGAACCTAGCGGGGTCCTACAATGAGCAGTTCTTC CASSPNLAGSYNEQFF
TRBJ1-3 15 - - TRBV18 TGTGCCAGCTCACTCGGACAGCCTCCTGGAAACACCATATATTTT CASSLGQPPGNTIYF
TRBJ2-5 15 TRBD2 - TRBV6-1 TGTGCCAGCAGTGAAGCCATGGGACTAGGGGAGACCCAGTACTTC CASSEAMGLGETQYF
TRBJ1-2 13 TRBD1 - TRBV5-5 TGTGCCAGCAGCTTGGAGGGGGCCGAGGGCTACACCTTC CASSLEGAEGYTF
TRBJ2-3 15 TRBD2 - TRBV5-4 TGTGCCAGCAGCTTGGGGGCGGGAGACGGAGATACGCAGTATTTT CASSLGAGDGDTQYF
TRBJ2-1 13 - - TRBV19 TGTGCCAGTAGGGGGGCCACCTACAATGAGCAGTTCTTC CASRGATYNEQFF
TRBJ2-1 15 TRBD2 - TRBV29-1 TGCAGCGTTGCCCCCAGCGGGAGGGGTTACAATGAGCAGTTCTTC CSVAPSGRGYNEQFF
TRBJ1-1 14 - - TRBV5-1 TGCGCCAGCAGCGGAACTACAGGGAAGGGGGAAGCTTTCTTT CASSGTTGKGEAFF
TRBJ2-1 15 TRBD2 - TRBV11-2 TGTGCCAGCAGCCGTCCCGGGCTAGCGGACAATGAGCAGTTCTTC CASSRPGLADNEQFF
TRBJ2-5 12 - - TRBV28 TGTGCCAGCAGTTTCTTTACAGAGACCCAGTACTTC CASSFFTETQYF
TRBJ2-1 14 TRBD1 - TRBV9 TGTGCCAGCAGCAAAGGACAGGGGAACAATGAGCAGTTCTTC CASSKGQGNNEQFF
TRBJ1-1 14 - - TRBV7-3 TGTGCCAGCAGCTTAAGCTCAGGAAACACTGAAGCTTTCTTT CASSLSSGNTEAFF
TRBJ2-2 18 TRBD2 - TRBV7-9 TGTGCCAGCAGCTTCGGGACTAGCGGGACCATGAACACCGGGGAGCTGTTTTTT CASSFGTSGTMNTGELFF
TRBJ2-2 14 TRBD2 - TRBV2 TGTGCCAGCCAGACTAGCGGGAAGACCGGGGAGCTGTTTTTT CASQTSGKTGELFF
TRBJ1-4 15 - - TRBV9 TGTGCCAGCAGCCCGACCGGAAAAACTAATGAAAAACTGTTTTTT CASSPTGKTNEKLFF
TRBJ1-1 10 - few TRBV29-1 TGCAGCGTTCTGAACACTGAAGCTTTCTTT CSVLNTEAFF
TRBJ2-3 17 TRBD2 - TRBV28 TGTGCCAGCAGTGCACCCGGGACTACCATTAGCACAGATACGCAGTATTTT CASSAPGTTISTDTQYF
TRBJ2-1 15 - - TRBV7-2 TGTGCCAGCAGCTATGTTTGGGGTTCGGACAATGAGCAGTTCTTC CASSYVWGSDNEQFF
TRBJ1-2 12 - - TRBV29-1 TGCAGCGTTGACGGCCCGGGGGATGGCTACACCTTC CSVDGPGDGYTF
TRBJ2-7 15 - - TRBV7-2 TGTGCCAGCAGCGCAACAGCGAGGCCTTTGTACGAGCAGTACTTC CASSATARPLYEQYF
TRBJ2-7 13 - - TRBV30 TGTGCCTGGAGTGTCGCGGGAAGGTACGAGCAGTACTTC CAWSVAGRYEQYF
TRBJ2-7 15 TRBD2 - TRBV27 TGTGCCAGCAGTCCCCTTGTAGCGGGAGGTTACGAGCAGTACTTC CASSPLVAGGYEQYF
TRBJ2-5 15 TRBD2 - TRBV6-6 TGTGCCAGCAGTTACTCGAGCGGGAGGCAGGAGACCCAGTACTTC CASSYSSGRQETQYF
TRBJ2-5 13 - - TRBV30 TGTGCCTGGAGTGCTCAGTCCCAAGAGACCCAGTACTTC CAWSAQSQETQYF
TRBJ2-7 15 TRBD2 - TRBV5-1 TGCGCCAGCAGCGGGGGGGAGTACACTCACTACGAGCAGTACTTC CASSGGEYTHYEQYF
TRBJ2-7 14 TRBD1 - TRBV6-1 TGTGCCAGCAGAACCGGGACAGGGAGGTACGAGCAGTACTTC CASRTGTGRYEQYF
TRBJ1-2 16 - - TRBV7-9 TGTGCCAGCAGGGAGAGTTTGGGGTCCATTAACTATGGCTACACCTTC CASRESLGSINYGYTF